The clone carrying this T cell receptor beta chain was seen repeatedly, ten times or more. The data stem from a study of T-cell reconstitution after alpha-beta-depleted transplantation in children. Researchers prepared the TCRbeta library using unique molecular identifiers, the study reports. TCRdb independently ran MiXCR on the PCR reads; one entry per CDR3 protein. The sample yields hundreds of thousands of distinct CDR3 sequences, 15% to 20% seen once. The source was PBMCs from the stem cell graft donor, collected from the stem cell graft. The receptor was isolated from a human donor who donated a stem cell graft to a child with acute myeloid leukemia.

The CDR3 spells CSVPPGTRQETQYF. Here the CDR3 DNA reads TGCAGCGTCCCACCAGGGACGCGTCAAGAGACCCAGTACTTC. This sequence joins TRBV29-1 and TRBJ2-5; possibly TRBD1 or TRBD2 for D (5 bases each). The CDR3 contains 14 residues. The V gene's germline CDR1 is SQVTM and CDR2 ANQGSEA. Trimming stripped 6 bases from V and 2 bases from J, with 16 bases between.